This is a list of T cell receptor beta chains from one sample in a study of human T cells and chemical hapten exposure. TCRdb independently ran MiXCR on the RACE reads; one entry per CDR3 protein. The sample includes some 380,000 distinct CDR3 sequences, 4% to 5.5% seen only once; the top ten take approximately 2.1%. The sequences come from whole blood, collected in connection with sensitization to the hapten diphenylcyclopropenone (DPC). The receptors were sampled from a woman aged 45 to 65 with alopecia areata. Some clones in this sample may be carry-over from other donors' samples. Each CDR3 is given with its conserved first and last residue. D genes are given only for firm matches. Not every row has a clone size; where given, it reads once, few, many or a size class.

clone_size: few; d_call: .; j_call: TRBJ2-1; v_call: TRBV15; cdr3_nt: TGTGCCACCAGCAGAGTCCTAGGGGTGGGGGACTCCTACAATGAGCAGTTCTTC; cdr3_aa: CATSRVLGVGDSYNEQFF
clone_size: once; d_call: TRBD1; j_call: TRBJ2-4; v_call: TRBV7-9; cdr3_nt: TGTGCCAGCAGCGAACAGGGGGCTCTAGCCAAAAACATTCAGTACTTC; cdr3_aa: CASSEQGALAKNIQYF
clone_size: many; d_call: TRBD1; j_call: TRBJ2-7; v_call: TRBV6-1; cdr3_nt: TGTGCCAGCAGTCCTGGACAGGGCTCCGAGCAGTACTTC; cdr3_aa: CASSPGQGSEQYF
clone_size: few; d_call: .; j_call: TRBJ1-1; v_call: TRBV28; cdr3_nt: TGTGCCAGCAGGGTCGGGACGGTTGAAGCTTTCTTT; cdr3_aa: CASRVGTVEAFF
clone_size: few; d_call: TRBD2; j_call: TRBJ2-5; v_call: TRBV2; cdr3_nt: TGTGCCAGCTCCCTGTTAGGAGGACTAGCAGAGGAGACCCAGTACTTC; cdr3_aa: CASSLLGGLAEETQYF
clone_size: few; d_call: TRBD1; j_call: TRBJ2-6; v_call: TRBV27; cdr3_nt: TGTGCCAGCACCTCGTACGGGACAGGGCCTTCTGGGGCCAACGTCCTGACTTTC; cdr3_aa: CASTSYGTGPSGANVLTF
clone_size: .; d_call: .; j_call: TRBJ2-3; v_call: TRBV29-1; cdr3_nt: TGCAGCGTTTCGACCAGCCCCACAGATACGCAGTATTTT; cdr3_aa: CSVSTSPTDTQYF
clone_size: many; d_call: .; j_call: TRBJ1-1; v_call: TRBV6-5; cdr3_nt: TGTGCCAGCAGTACCCGACAGTCGGTGAACACTGAAGCTTTCTTT; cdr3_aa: CASSTRQSVNTEAFF
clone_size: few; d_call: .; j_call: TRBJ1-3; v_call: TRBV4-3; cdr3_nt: TGCGCCAGCAGCCAAGATGCCACAAACTCTGGAAACACCATATATTTT; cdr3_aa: CASSQDATNSGNTIYF
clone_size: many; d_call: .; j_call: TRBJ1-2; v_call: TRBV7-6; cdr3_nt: TGTGCCAGCAGCTTAGAGACAGATTATGGCTACACCTTC; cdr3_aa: CASSLETDYGYTF
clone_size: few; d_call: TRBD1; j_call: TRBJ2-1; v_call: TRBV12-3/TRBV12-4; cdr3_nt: TGTGCCAGCACCCACGACAGGGACTACAATGAGCAGTTCTTC; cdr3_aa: CASTHDRDYNEQFF
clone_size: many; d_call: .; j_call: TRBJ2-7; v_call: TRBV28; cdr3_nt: TGTGCCAGCAGGGGGACAGGGGTAGCGGGAGGTTCCTACGAGCAGTACTTC; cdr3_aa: CASRGTGVAGGSYEQYF
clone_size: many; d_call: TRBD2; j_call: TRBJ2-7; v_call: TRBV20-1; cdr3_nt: TGCAGTGCTAGAGCCGACGGGGGACTAGCTAGCTACGAGCAGTACTTC; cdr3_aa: CSARADGGLASYEQYF
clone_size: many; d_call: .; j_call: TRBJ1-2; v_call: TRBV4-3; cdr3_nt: TGCGCCAGCAGCCAAGAGAAACTCCACCGCGGTGGCTACACCTTC; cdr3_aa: CASSQEKLHRGGYTF
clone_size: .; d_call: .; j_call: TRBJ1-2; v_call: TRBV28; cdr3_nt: TGTGCCAGCAGTACCCCGGACGGGACTAACTATGGCTACACCTTC; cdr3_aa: CASSTPDGTNYGYTF
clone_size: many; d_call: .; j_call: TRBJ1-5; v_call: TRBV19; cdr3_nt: TGTGCCAGTAGTATAACGGTGAACAATCAGCCCCAGCATTTT; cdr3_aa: CASSITVNNQPQHF
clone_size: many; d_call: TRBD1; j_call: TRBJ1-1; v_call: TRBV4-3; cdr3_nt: TGCGCCAGCAGCCAAGACTCCTGGACAGGGCCGGTTGAAGCTTTCTTT; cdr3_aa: CASSQDSWTGPVEAFF
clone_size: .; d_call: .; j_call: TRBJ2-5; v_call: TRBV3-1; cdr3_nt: TGTGCCAGCAGCCAACCACTAGCTCTAGAGACCCAGTACTTC; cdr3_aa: CASSQPLALETQYF
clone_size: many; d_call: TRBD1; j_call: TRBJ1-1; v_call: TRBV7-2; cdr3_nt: TGTGCCAGCAGCGCCACAGGGGTAGGCACTGAAGCTTTCTTT; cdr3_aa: CASSATGVGTEAFF
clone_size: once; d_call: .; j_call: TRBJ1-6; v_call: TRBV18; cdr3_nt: TGTGCCAGCTCACCGTCCGGCCGATCACCCCTCCACTTT; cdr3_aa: CASSPSGRSPLHF
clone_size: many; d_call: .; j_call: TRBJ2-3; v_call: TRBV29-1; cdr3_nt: TGCAGCGCCTCATCTCAAGCGTATAGCACAGATACGCAGTATTTT; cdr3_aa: CSASSQAYSTDTQYF
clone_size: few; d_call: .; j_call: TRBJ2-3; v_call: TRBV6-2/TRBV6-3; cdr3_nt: TGTGCCAGCAGCTACAAGGAGGACGGTACGCAGTATTTT; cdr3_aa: CASSYKEDGTQYF
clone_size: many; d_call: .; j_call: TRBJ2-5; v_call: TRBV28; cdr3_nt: TGTGCCAGCAGTTTAGCAGCACTCTCGTCAGAGACCCAGTACTTC; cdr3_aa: CASSLAALSSETQYF
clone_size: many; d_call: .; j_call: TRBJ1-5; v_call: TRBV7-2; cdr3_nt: TGTGCCAGCAGCCCCTACAGGGACGGACAGCCCCAGCATTTT; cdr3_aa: CASSPYRDGQPQHF
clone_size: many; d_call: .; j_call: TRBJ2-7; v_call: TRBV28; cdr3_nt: TGTGCCAGCAGTGATCTAGGGAGTGACTACGAGCAGTACTTC; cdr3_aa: CASSDLGSDYEQYF
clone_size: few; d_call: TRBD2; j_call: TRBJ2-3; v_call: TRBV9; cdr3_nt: TGTGCCAGCAGCGTTTCCCGAGCGGGGGCCCGGGGAGATACGCAGTATTTT; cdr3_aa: CASSVSRAGARGDTQYF
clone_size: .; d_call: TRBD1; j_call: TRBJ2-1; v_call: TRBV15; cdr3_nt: TGTGCCACCAGCAGAGATCCGGGACAGACCAATGAGCAGTTCTTC; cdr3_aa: CATSRDPGQTNEQFF
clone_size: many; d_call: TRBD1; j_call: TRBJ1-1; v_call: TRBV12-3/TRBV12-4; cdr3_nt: TGTGCCAGCAGCCTAGTCCAGGGGGCGGGCGGCACTGAAGCTTTCTTT; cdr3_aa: CASSLVQGAGGTEAFF
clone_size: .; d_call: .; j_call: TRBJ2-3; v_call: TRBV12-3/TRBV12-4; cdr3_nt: TGTGCCAGCAGGGTCCTTAGCACAGATACGCAGTATTTT; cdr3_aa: CASRVLSTDTQYF
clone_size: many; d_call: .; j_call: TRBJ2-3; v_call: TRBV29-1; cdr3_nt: TGCAGCGTTGAAGAATGGAGGGGAGTGAAAGATACGCAGTATTTT; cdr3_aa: CSVEEWRGVKDTQYF